This T cell receptor beta chain derives from a study of metastatic and nonmetastatic thyroid tumors. Across the study: A comparison of repertoires was made across blood and tumor or nodule tissue from malignant and benign thyroid patients. Points from the study as a whole: Relative to benign nodules, malignant thyroid tumors were reportedly characterized by significantly elevated TCR beta diversity in blood and tumor.

In the authors' methods: A distant-metastasis classifier for papillary thyroid cancer was built using CDR3 differences across clinicopathological groups. Through MiXCR, TCRdb re-clonotyped the PCR reads. These V and J calls derive from TCRdb rather than the authors' analysis. The data show around 65,000 clones, 13% to 15% seen once. This clone has at least ten counts. Its antigen is undetermined. Patients were all untreated before their thyroid surgery. The TCR originated in a male donor with papillary thyroid cancer or a benign thyroid nodule (not recorded which). Some clones in this sample may be carry-over from other donors' samples. The sequencing sample was made of blood.

CDR3 nucleotides: TGTGCCAGCTCACCACCGCCGGGCGGGGGGTACAATGAGCAGTTCTTC. It is translated as CASSPPPGGGYNEQFF. The gene calls are TRBV18 and TRBJ2-1, with 8 positions matching TRBD2. J gave up 4 bases and V 0 bases, and 5 bases lay outside the gene matches. There are 16 residues in the CDR3. Germline V gene lookup returns CDR1 KGHSH and CDR2 LQKENI.